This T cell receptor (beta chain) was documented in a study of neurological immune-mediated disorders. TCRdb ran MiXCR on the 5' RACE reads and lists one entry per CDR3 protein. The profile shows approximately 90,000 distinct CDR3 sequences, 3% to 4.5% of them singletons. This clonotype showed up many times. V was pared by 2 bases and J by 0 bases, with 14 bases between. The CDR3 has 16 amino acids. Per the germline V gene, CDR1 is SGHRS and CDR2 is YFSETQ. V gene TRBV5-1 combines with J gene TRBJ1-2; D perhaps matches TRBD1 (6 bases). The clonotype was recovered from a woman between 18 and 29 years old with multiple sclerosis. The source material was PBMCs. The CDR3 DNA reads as TGCGCCAGCAGCTTAGGAGGGGGAGACGCTAACTATGGCTACACCTTC. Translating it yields CASSLGGGDANYGYTF.